Listed here is a single T cell receptor (beta chain). The antigen remains unidentified. The data were obtained in a study of CD8+CD57+ T cells in acquired aplastic anemia. Study-wide background: Sorting CD4+ and CD8+ cells gave DNA averaging roughly 3.5 ug.

V was clipped by 4 bases and J by 6 bases, with 16 bases between them. Germline V gene lookup returns CDR1 SGHRS and CDR2 YFSETQ. The CDR3 is made up of 15 amino acids. The template for TCR beta VDJ and CDR3 sequence profiling was genomic DNA. TCRdb passed the reads through MiXCR, listing each CDR3 protein once. The table has 120,000 or so distinct CDR3 sequences, 58% seen once. For sequencing, patients were chosen who had shown expansion of CD8+CD57+ cells by flow cytometry. In all patients, the disease was severe acquired aplastic anemia. All patients were therapy-naive when blood was sampled. Overall study findings and caveats: Patients and controls shared twenty-nine CD8+ CDR3 sequences.

This sequence originates from a human donor with aplastic anemia. V usage is TRBV5-1 and J usage is TRBJ2-2; tentatively, D is TRBD1 (6 bases). Sequencing was carried out using sorted CD4+, CD8+, or CD8+CD57+ T cells (not recorded which) from PBMCs. CDR3 DNA sequence: TGCGCCAGCAGCGAGTTCACAGGGACCGCCGGGGAGCTGTTTTTT. It yields the protein CASSEFTGTAGELFF.